This T cell receptor (beta chain) originates from a study of immune evolution from preneoplasia to lung adenocarcinoma (dated by TCRdb to 2020 to 2022). Background for the entire study: Immune contexture across lung adenocarcinoma precursors and invasive adenocarcinoma was profiled using immune gene expression, TCR sequencing and multiplex immunofluorescence. Resected precursor lesions (AAH, AIS, MIA) and invasive adenocarcinomas were compared with paired morphologically normal lung tissue. Sample size was based on specimen availability rather than a prior power calculation. The immune data were combined with whole exome sequencing and methylation data from the same cohort of nodules. A total of roughly 50 patients with pulmonary nodules who underwent surgical resection were included in the overall cohort. A total of more than 40 patients contributed TCR sequencing data. According to the study, roughly 100 samples were used for TCR sequencing. POLYSOLVER was used to infer class I HLA alleles from exome data, and LOHHLA was used to detect allele-specific HLA loss. What the study reported, not specific to this receptor: Because every patient came from Japan and China, how well the results apply to Western populations was uncertain. The highest clonality was observed in normal lung, whereas higher T cell density and diversity but lower clonality appeared to be present in later-stage lesions. The findings were based on association rather than direct causation, and larger cohorts with long-term follow-up and longitudinal biopsies were deemed needed. The highest top T cell clone frequencies were observed in normal lung, and a progressive decrease in top T cell clone frequencies appeared to occur from AAH through AIS, MIA and invasive adenocarcinoma.

Using the immunoSEQ hsTCRbeta Kit, TCR beta CDR3 regions were sequenced from DNA. Under the source paper's analysis protocol: TCR sequencing data were analysed with the ImmunoSEQ Analyzer. T cell clonality was defined as 1 minus Pielou's evenness computed on productive rearrangements. T cell diversity was measured with the inverse Simpson index on productive templates. T cell density was defined as TCR beta template counts normalized to usable DNA, with usable DNA estimated by amplification and sequencing of housekeeping genes. Two-sided Kruskal-Wallis tests were used to compare TCR metrics between histologic stages. Entries here come from immuneACCESS through TCRdb and include only in-frame sequences with V and J called. Some clones fail to appear in such tables; in the studies checked, an unresolved V gene covers under half of the shortfall, and the cause of the remainder is unknown. Clone size and V and J calls were adopted from that table, with D and trimming inferred from the DNA. This sample lists several thousand clones; 75% to 80% were detected once. Approximately 8.7% of the sample belongs to the ten largest clones.

Only one count was recorded for this clone. Its target antigen remains unknown. Base quality data are lacking; no much larger clone is found one base away. Trimming leaves V shorter by 7 bases and J shorter by 3 bases, with the junction holding 4 bases beyond the gene matches. The CDR3 numbers 13 residues from cysteine through phenylalanine. Kept here is only the CDR3 DNA, which spans 39 bases and is read in frame from base 1. From a lookup of the germline V gene (reference sequence), CDR1 and CDR2 are LNHDA and SQIVND. Patients underwent resection in Japan or China between about 2014 and 2017. The histologic diagnosis of each case was independently confirmed on H&E slides by two lung cancer pathologists. The AllPrep DNA/RNA FFPE Kit was used to isolate DNA from FFPE tissue.

The chain joins TRBV19 to TRBJ2-3, and 7 junction bases match TRBD2. This TCR was recovered from a person aged 55-80 years with lung adenocarcinoma. Sequencing used FFPE adjacent normal lung tissue. Read as DNA, the sequence is TGTGCCAGTAACGCGGGAGCAACAGATACGCAGTATTTT. Translated, this gives CASNAGATDTQYF.